The 28 T cell receptor beta chains given below trace back to one sample, sequenced in a study of blood T cell repertoires in COVID-19. TCRdb's copy holds only in-frame clones and misses some; the assay was immunoSEQ multiplex PCR. The table records 280,000 or so clones, roughly 86% of them present only once. What was sequenced was peripheral blood. All receptors come from a young man with active or convalescent COVID-19.

This clone has only a few counts. The rearrangement uses TRBV10-3 and TRBJ1-6; D is possibly TRBD1 (6 bases). There are 17 residues in the CDR3. Between the trimmed V and J ends, which lost 0 bases and 7 bases, there was a span of 16 bases. Germline CDR1 reads ENHRY; CDR2 reads SYGVKD. This CDR3 is CAISESKGGLGNSPLHF. The CDR3 DNA is TGTGCCATCAGTGAGTCGAAGGGGGGGCTAGGGAATTCACCCCTCCACTTT.

In this sample, this clone turned up once. J is TRBJ2-1 and V is TRBV7-9; 7 bases align to TRBD2. The junction had 8 bases not matched to a gene; V was cut back by 8 bases and J by 4 bases. Germline V CDR1 and CDR2: SEHNR, FQNEAQ (reference sequence). The CDR3 consists of 14 residues. The CDR3 is CASGLGLHYNEQFF. The CDR3 coding sequence is TGTGCCAGCGGATTGGGACTACATTACAATGAGCAGTTCTTC.

CDR3 residues: CAIKASGGQNTGELFF. CDR3 in DNA: TGTGCCATCAAGGCCAGCGGGGGCCAGAACACCGGGGAGCTGTTTTTT. The V gene is TRBV10-3, the J gene TRBJ2-2; the match to TRBD2 covers 8 bases. The V and J ends lost 7 bases and 1 base, in that order; junction bases with no gene match: 8. Germline V gene lookup returns CDR1 ENHRY and CDR2 SYGVKD. CDR3 length: 16 amino acids.

This rearrangement joins TRBV2 to TRBJ1-5; the D is unclear. Trimming shortened V by 2 bases and J by 2 bases, and 7 bases separated the two germline ends. CDR1 and CDR2 (germline): SNHLY, FYNNEI. The CDR3 has 14 residues. The CDR3, as DNA: TGTGCCAGCAGTGAAAAGGGAGGCAATCAGCCCCAGCATTTT. This codes for CASSEKGGNQPQHF.

This chain links TRBV5-1 with TRBJ1-2; 7 bases align to TRBD1. With 3 bases clipped from V and 0 bases from J, the junction kept 11 bases outside the gene matches. The CDR3 is 17 amino acids. Germline V gene lookup returns CDR1 SGHRS and CDR2 YFSETQ. CDR3 sequence reads: CASSWDSDYTPNYGYTF. Written as DNA, the CDR3 is TGCGCCAGCAGCTGGGACAGCGATTATACCCCTAACTATGGCTACACCTTC.

This chain connects TRBV15 to TRBJ2-2, with D perhaps matching TRBD2 (5 bases). The CDR3 loop spans 15 amino acids. Germline V gene lookup returns CDR1 LNHNV and CDR2 YYDKDF (reference sequence). The V end was cut by 0 bases, the J end by 1 base, with 6 bases between. The CDR3 nucleotides are TGTGCCACCAGCAGAGAAGGACTGAACACCGGGGAGCTGTTTTTT. Its translation is CATSREGLNTGELFF. Variable domain in full (rest from reference TRBV15 and TRBJ2-2): DAMVIQNPRYQVTQFGKPVTLSCSQTLNHNVMYWYQQKSSQAPKLLFHYYDKDFNNEADTPDNFQSRRPNTSFCFLDIRSPGLGDTAMYLCATSREGLNTGELFFGEGSRLTVL.

The chain recombines TRBV7-9 with TRBJ1-5; unclear D gene. The ends were cut back, 1 base at V and 1 base at J, with 20 bases in the middle. Germline lookup yields CDR1 SEHNR and CDR2 FQNEAQ (reference sequence). The CDR3 totals 19 residues. CDR3 loop: CASSLELGSGSGSNQPQHF. CDR3 sequence (DNA): TGTGCCAGCAGCTTAGAGTTAGGGTCGGGGTCGGGGAGCAATCAGCCCCAGCATTTT. The whole variable domain, filled in from reference TRBV7-9 and TRBJ1-5, reads DTGVSQNPRHKITKRGQNVTFRCDPISEHNRLYWYRQTLGQGPEFLTYFQNEAQLEKSRLLSDRFSAERPKGSFSTLEIQRTEQGDSAMYLCASSLELGSGSGSNQPQHFGDGTRLSIL.

The chain recombines TRBV27 with TRBJ2-2; TRBD1 matches at 7 bases. This CDR3 is 14 amino acids long. V trimming: 7 bases; J trimming: 6 bases; junction bases outside the gene matches: 8. The germline CDR1 and CDR2 sequences are MNHEY and SMNVEV (reference sequence). Here the CDR3 reads CASNDRVGAGELFF. In DNA, the CDR3 is TGTGCCAGCAATGACAGGGTGGGGGCCGGGGAGCTGTTTTTT.

The chain recombines TRBV19 with TRBJ1-5; D not certain. The CDR3 loop spans 15 amino acids. Trimming stripped 9 bases from V and 0 bases from J, with 15 bases between. CDR1 LNHDA and CDR2 SQIVND come from the germline V gene (reference sequence). The CDR3: CASEHSDYSNQPQHF. The CDR3 bases are TGTGCCAGCGAACACAGTGATTATAGCAATCAGCCCCAGCATTTT. The complete variable domain, with remaining parts taken from reference TRBV19 and TRBJ1-5, reads DGGITQSPKYLFRKEGQNVTLSCEQNLNHDAMYWYRQDPGQGLRLIYYSQIVNDFQKGDIAEGYSVSREKKESFPLTVTSAQKNPTAFYLCASEHSDYSNQPQHFGDGTRLSIL.

The V gene is TRBV3-1 (or the pseudogene TRBV3-2), the J gene TRBJ1-2; D gene uncertain. The germline CDR1 and CDR2 sequences are LGHDT and YNNKEL (reference sequence). This CDR3 contains 13 residues. Trimming cost V 0 bases and J 2 bases, with 4 bases left between them. This chain's CDR3 is CASSQERNYGYTF. CDR3 nucleotides: TGTGCCAGCAGCCAAGAACGGAACTATGGCTACACCTTC.

The V call is TRBV10-1, the J call TRBJ2-1; TRBD2 agrees at 10 bases. The junction had 6 bases not matched to a gene; V was cut back by 6 bases and J by 4 bases. Per germline, CDR1 WNHNN and CDR2 SYGVQD (reference sequence). The CDR3 runs 15 residues. CDR3 coding DNA: TGCGCCAGCAGCATCGGGACTAGCGAGTACAATGAGCAGTTCTTC. Protein sequence: CASSIGTSEYNEQFF.

The CDR3 loop reads CASSFGGRQFF. Here the CDR3 DNA reads TGTGCCAGCAGCTTCGGTGGGAGGCAGTTCTTC. The rearrangement links TRBV11-2 to TRBJ2-1, with D maybe TRBD2 (5 bases). CDR3 length: 11 residues. Trimming stripped 3 bases from V and 12 bases from J, with 9 bases between. Germline CDR1 SGHAT, CDR2 FQNNGV.

V usage is TRBV19 and J usage is TRBJ1-3; the D is unclear. Germline V gene data show CDR1 as LNHDA and CDR2 as SQIVND (reference sequence). The CDR3 length is 15 residues. V was trimmed by 6 bases and J by 0 bases, leaving 12 bases between them. The CDR3: CASSASSGSGNTIYF. Here the CDR3 DNA reads TGTGCCAGTAGCGCTTCATCAGGCTCTGGAAACACCATATATTTT.

The chain links TRBV7-8 to TRBJ2-1, with D possibly being TRBD2 (5 bases). Germline loops: CDR1 SGHVS, CDR2 FQNEAQ. This CDR3 has 20 amino acids. V was trimmed by 0 bases and J by 0 bases, leaving 21 bases between them. CDR3 coding DNA: TGTGCCAGCAGCTTAGCGGTAGCGATACTACCTGTAAGCTCCTACAATGAGCAGTTCTTC. Translation gives CASSLAVAILPVSSYNEQFF.

The table lists this clone with a few counts. The chain has TRBV29-1 and TRBJ1-1; tentatively, D is TRBD1 (5 bases). Germline-derived CDR1 and CDR2 are SQVTM and ANQGSEA. V dropped 2 bases and J dropped 4 bases, with 11 bases sitting between them. The CDR3 totals 13 residues. The CDR3, as DNA: TGCAGCGTTGAATTCGGGGGTGGCACTGAAGCTTTCTTT. Translated, it gives CSVEFGGGTEAFF.

This chain links TRBV4-3 with TRBJ1-1; TRBD1 aligns across 7 bases. Per the germline V gene, CDR1 is LGHNA and CDR2 is YSLEER. The V gene end was trimmed by 5 bases and the J gene end by 5 bases; junction bases not matched to a gene: 11. This CDR3 comprises 15 residues. The CDR3 DNA reads as TGCGCCAGCAGCGCACGGAACAGGGGAGTAACTGAAGCTTTCTTT. Protein: CASSARNRGVTEAFF.

The rearrangement joins TRBV27 to TRBJ2-3; tentatively, D is TRBD2 (7 bases). Trimming removed 6 bases from V and 11 bases from J, with 18 bases in between. Germline CDR1 MNHEY, CDR2 SMNVEV (reference sequence). The CDR3 has 13 residues. The CDR3 region has the DNA TGTGCCAGCAGAGATTGGGGGGGCCTAGGGCAGTATTTT. It specifies CASRDWGGLGQYF.

The chain joins TRBV5-1 to TRBJ2-1, with TRBD1 matching over 9 bases. The CDR3 loop spans 15 amino acids. Trimming cost V 4 bases and J 8 bases; bases outside gene matches: 10. The germline gives CDR1 SGHRS, CDR2 YFSETQ. Here the CDR3 reads CASSLGQGMFHEQFF. CDR3 in DNA: TGCGCCAGCAGCCTTGGACAGGGGATGTTCCATGAGCAGTTCTTC.

The J gene is TRBJ1-1, the V gene TRBV12-5; D gene ambiguous. Between the trimmed V and J ends, which lost 7 bases and 0 bases, there was a span of 9 bases. CDR1 is LGHNT and CDR2 is FRNRAP in the germline V gene. The CDR3 contains 13 residues. CDR3 in DNA: TGTGCTAGTGCTACCCTCTTGAACACTGAAGCTTTCTTT. It codes for CASATLLNTEAFF.

This rearrangement joins TRBV19 to TRBJ2-7; D may be TRBD2 (6 bases). CDR1 and CDR2 from the germline V gene are LNHDA and SQIVND (reference sequence). The CDR3 extends over 14 amino acids. V was clipped by 5 bases and J by 6 bases, with 17 bases between them. The CDR3 is CASSPGLSVGEQYF. CDR3 sequence (DNA): TGTGCCAGTAGTCCCGGACTAAGTGTCGGCGAGCAGTACTTC.

CDR3 nucleotide sequence: TGTGCCAGCAGCTTGCAACTGACTGATGAGCAGTTCTTC. Translation gives CASSLQLTDEQFF. The rearrangement joins TRBV5-6 to TRBJ2-1; D unclear. V was clipped by 1 base and J by 8 bases, with 10 bases between them. The CDR3 is made up of 13 amino acids. Germline V CDR1 and CDR2: SGHDT, YYEEEE. The full variable domain, its missing parts supplied by reference TRBV5-6 and TRBJ2-1, is DAGVTQSPTHLIKTRGQQVTLRCSPKSGHDTVSWYQQALGQGPQFIFQYYEEEERQRGNFPDRFSGHQFPNYSSELNVNALLLGDSALYLCASSLQLTDEQFFGPGTRLTVL.

This sequence joins TRBV11-2 and TRBJ2-1; TRBD2 matches 8 bases. V lost 3 bases and J lost 4; bases outside the gene matches: 5. CDR3 size: 15 residues. Germline CDR1 SGHAT, CDR2 FQNNGV. DNA for the CDR3: TGTGCCAGCAGCTTCGAGGCGGGGGGTTACAATGAGCAGTTCTTC. Its translation is CASSFEAGGYNEQFF.

The J gene is TRBJ1-2, the V gene TRBV6-2 or TRBV6-3; D possibly corresponds to TRBD1 (5 bases). Per the germline V gene, CDR1 is MNHEY and CDR2 is SVGEGT. The CDR3 is made up of 11 amino acids. V lost 5 bases, J lost 5 bases, and 6 bases lay in between. CDR3 DNA: TGTGCCAGCAGTGGACATTATGGCTACACCTTC. Amino acids: CASSGHYGYTF.

The chain joins TRBV5-4 to TRBJ2-3; TRBD2 is a possible D gene (5 bases). V lost 10 bases, J lost 1 base, and 16 bases lay in between. Per the germline V gene, CDR1 is SGHNT and CDR2 is YYREEE (reference sequence). The CDR3 loop spans 14 amino acids. The CDR3 loop reads CAGSPGVGTDTQYF. The CDR3 DNA sequence: TGTGCCGGATCCCCCGGGGTCGGCACAGATACGCAGTATTTT.

The chain links TRBV27 to TRBJ1-2, with 10 positions matching TRBD1. With 5 bases clipped from V and 1 base from J, the junction kept 16 bases outside the gene matches. Germline-derived CDR1 and CDR2 are MNHEY and SMNVEV (reference sequence). The CDR3 length is 19 residues. CDR3 residues: CASSPRGGWDRGFNYGYTF. DNA of the CDR3: TGTGCCAGCAGTCCCCGGGGGGGGTGGGACAGGGGTTTTAACTATGGCTACACCTTC.

V and J are TRBV6-5 and TRBJ2-1, with 8 bases that match TRBD1. Germline V CDR1 and CDR2: MNHEY, SVGAGI. The CDR3 length is 15 residues. The junction had 8 bases not matched to a gene; V was cut back by 5 bases and J by 5 bases. CDR3 in amino acids: CASSQLTGAHNEQFF. In DNA, the CDR3 is TGTGCCAGCAGTCAGCTGACAGGGGCTCACAATGAGCAGTTCTTC.

The chain is built from TRBV28 and TRBJ1-6, with D perhaps TRBD1 (5 bases). The CDR3 spans 13 residues. V was shortened by 7 bases and J by 13 bases, with 17 bases between the two germline ends. CDR1 and CDR2 from the germline V gene are MDHEN and SYDVKM. The DNA of the CDR3 is TGTGCCAGCACGACCTTGGAACGACAGCCCCTCCACTTT. This codes for CASTTLERQPLHF.

This sequence joins TRBV19 and TRBJ1-5; D call uncertain. V was clipped by 5 bases and J by 0 bases, with 8 bases between them. CDR3 length: 14 amino acids. Looked up from germline, CDR1 is LNHDA and CDR2 is SQIVND (reference sequence). The CDR3 sequence is CASSPQISNQPQHF. CDR3 coding DNA: TGTGCCAGTAGTCCCCAGATTAGCAATCAGCCCCAGCATTTT.